This T cell receptor beta chain came from a study of CD8+ T cells in alopecia areata. Study-level information: Each of the treated patients was given oral tofacitinib, 5 to 10 mg twice daily, for moderate-to-severe alopecia areata. Tofacitinib ran for 6 to 18 months before 6 months off drug. Overall study results and limits: Relative to normal scalp, lesional scalp, especially alopecia totalis/universalis, showed higher clonality.

RNA extraction was followed by reverse transcription into cDNA, which acted as the sequencing template. Sequenced by immunoSEQ multiplex PCR; TCRdb stores in-frame clones only, minus some. Found here are some 170,000 clones, 50% to 60% of them singletons; the top ten hold approximately 14%. Obtained from alopecia areata patients were lesional scalp punch biopsies along with peripheral blood. Germline V gene lookup returns CDR1 LNHDA and CDR2 SQIVND (reference sequence). The CDR3 contains 16 residues. The V end was cut by 3 bases, the J end by 1 base, with 15 bases between. A remark on this clone: Its target is not known.

V and J are TRBV19 and TRBJ1-2; no clear D. The receptor comes from a human donor with alopecia areata. The specimen was CD4+ T cells sorted from blood, collected at week 0. DNA of the CDR3: TGTGCCAGTAGTATCGGACCGGCCACCTTTAACTATGGCTACACCTTC. This codes for CASSIGPATFNYGYTF.